The 26 T cell receptor beta chains listed next were all sequenced from one sample in a study of CD8+ T cells in alopecia areata. After isolation, RNA underwent reverse transcription to generate cDNA as the sequencing template. Assay: immunoSEQ multiplex PCR; the TCRdb copy retains only in-frame clones and omits some. The table lists about 120,000 clones, with no singletons. The specimen was lesional skin. These receptors came from a C3H/HeJ mouse with alopecia areata. The strain's MHC haplotype is H2-k.

With regard to this clone: The germline and genes are mouse ones. Read data end 4 residues before the CDR3 end; the end is taken from the germline J gene. The gene calls are TRBV31 and TRBJ2-5; 13 nucleotides agree with TRBD2. CDR1 is GKSSPN, CDR2 SITVG, per germline. This CDR3 has 17 amino acids. The V gene end was trimmed by 0 bases and the J gene end by 0 bases; junction bases not matched to a gene: 3. The sequenced part of the CDR3 DNA is TGTGCCTGGAGTCTGGGACTGGGGGGGTTTAACCAAGAC. This gives the protein CAWSLGLGGFNQD. The full CDR3 is CAWSLGLGGFNQDTQYF.

This clone turned up a few times. TCRdb lists a protein that is different at residue 12 from the translated DNA; the protein given here uses the DNA translation. All gene names here are mouse names. The read finishes 3 residues shy of the CDR3 end, and the germline J gene is used to complete it. The chain joins TRBV19 to TRBJ1-6; 9 bases are shared with TRBD1. TRBJ1-6 is reported as an ORF; its role is uncertain. The germline V gene encodes CDR1 FNHDT and CDR2 SITEND (reference sequence). The CDR3 consists of 15 residues. J gave up 6 bases and V 4 bases, and 5 bases lay outside the gene matches. The CDR3 is CASSAGTGSNSPLYF. The sequenced CDR3 bases are TGTGCCAGCAGTGCCGGGACAGGGTCTAATTCGCCC.

On this clone: Mouse gene names apply. Read sequence stops 4 residues before the CDR3 end, and the germline J gene provides the missing end. The chain carries TRBV13-2 and TRBJ2-1, with 8 bases identical to TRBD1. J was trimmed by 2 bases and V by 5 bases; bases with no gene match: 3. CDR1 is NNHNN, CDR2 SYGAGS, per germline (reference sequence). There are 14 residues in the CDR3. Partial CDR3 DNA: TGTGCCAGCGGGTCACAGGGGGACTATGCT. Protein sequence: CASGSQGDYA. The entire CDR3 reads CASGSQGDYAEQFF.

This clone was observed a handful of times. Genes here carry mouse names. Read sequence stops 4 residues before the CDR3 end, and the germline J gene provides the missing end. The rearrangement uses TRBV19 and TRBJ1-2; D is ambiguous. CDR1 is FNHDT, CDR2 SITEND, per germline (reference sequence). The CDR3 sequence is 11 residues long. CDR3 DNA, as far as it was read: TGTGCCAGCAGTATAGGGGGC. Translation gives CASSIGG. The entire CDR3 protein is CASSIGGDYTF.

This clone was counted only a few times. Gene names are the mouse ones. The read ends 4 residues before the CDR3 terminus; that terminus is restored from the germline J gene. The V call is TRBV19, the J call TRBJ2-1; TRBD2 aligns across 10 bases. Germline V gene data show CDR1 as FNHDT and CDR2 as SITEND (reference sequence). V gave up 6 bases and J gave up 3 bases; unmatched junction bases: 6. The CDR3 loop spans 15 amino acids. The CDR3 sequence: CASTPTGGPYAEQFF. Incomplete CDR3 DNA: TGTGCCAGCACCCCGACTGGGGGGCCCTATGCT.

About this clone: The germline and genes are mouse ones. The read ends 4 residues shy of where the CDR3 ends; the end is completed using the germline J gene. The chain combines TRBV1 with TRBJ2-3, with 11 bases fitting TRBD2. The CDR3 loop spans 17 amino acids. Germline V lookup: CDR1 NSQYPW, CDR2 LRSPGD (reference sequence). Losses at the gene ends were 7 bases for V and 0 bases for J; bases not matched to a gene: 9. The CDR3 DNA, read in part, is TGCACCTGCAATCCTCGACTGGGGGGGACTAGTGCAGAA. Its protein is CTCNPRLGGTSAE. The CDR3 in its entirety is CTCNPRLGGTSAETLYF.

Comments on this clone: The listed genes are named as in mouse. Coverage ceases 4 residues before the CDR3 finishes, and the germline J gene fills in the end. The chain joins TRBV13-2 to TRBJ2-7; 7 bases are shared with TRBD2. V dropped 3 bases and J dropped 0; count of bases not matched to a gene: 3. This CDR3 has 14 amino acids. Germline V gene lookup returns CDR1 NNHNN and CDR2 SYGAGS (reference sequence). CDR3 bases read: TGTGCCAGCGGTGGGGGGGGGAGCTCCTAT. It yields the protein CASGGGGSSY. The entire CDR3 protein reads CASGGGGSSYEQYF.

Comments on this clone: Germline and genes here are mouse. The read gets to within 4 residues of the CDR3 end, and the germline J gene fills in the rest. V gene TRBV13-2 combines with J gene TRBJ2-4, with D perhaps TRBD2 (6 bases). Germline CDR1 reads NNHNN; CDR2 reads SYGAGS (reference sequence). The CDR3 runs 15 residues. The V and J ends lost 0 bases and 0 bases respectively, with 8 bases between them. Partial CDR3 DNA: TGTGCCAGCGGTGATGCTTGGGGGAGTCAAAAC. Protein product: CASGDAWGSQN. The complete CDR3 protein is CASGDAWGSQNTLYF.

This clone was seen a few times. Germline and genes: mouse. Read sequence stops 4 residues before the CDR3 end, and the germline J gene provides the missing end. This chain connects TRBV5 to TRBJ2-5, with D tentatively TRBD1 (6 bases). The CDR3 spans 15 residues. CDR1 is LGHNA and CDR2 is YNLKQL in the germline V gene (reference sequence). V lost 4 bases and J lost 0, with 11 bases in between. The sequenced CDR3 bases are TGTGCCAGCAGCCCCGGGACAACTAACCAAGAC. Translating gives CASSPGTTNQD. The entire CDR3 reads CASSPGTTNQDTQYF.

As regards this clone: Here the gene names and germline are mouse. The missing CDR3 end, 4 residues past where the read stops, is filled in from the germline J gene. This chain connects TRBV1 to TRBJ2-1; 10 bases agree with TRBD2. The CDR3 spans 16 residues. The germline CDR1 and CDR2 sequences are NSQYPW and LRSPGD (reference sequence). V shed 4 bases and J 0 bases; nucleotides not matched to a gene: 3. The CDR3 spells CTCSGTGGYNYAEQFF. Incomplete CDR3 DNA: TGCACCTGCAGTGGGACTGGGGGCTATAACTATGCT. The full variable domain, completed using reference TRBV1 and TRBJ2-1, is VTLLEQNPRWRLVPRGQAVNLRCILKNSQYPWMSWYQQDLQKQLQWLFTLRSPGDKEVKSLPGADYLATRVTDTELRLQVANMSQGRTLYCTCSGTGGYNYAEQFFGPGTRLTVL.

Notes on this clone: Germline and genes: mouse. The read finishes 4 residues shy of the CDR3 end, and the germline J gene is used to complete it. Within the sample, other DNA sequences also encode this same CDR3. The V call is TRBV1, the J call TRBJ2-1, with TRBD1 identical over 7 bases. Germline CDR1 and CDR2: NSQYPW and LRSPGD (reference sequence). The ends lost 2 bases at V and 5 bases at J; junction bases unmatched: 3. The CDR3 is 14 residues long. The covered CDR3 bases are TGCACCTGCAGTGCACGGCAGGGGGATGCT. Protein sequence: CTCSARQGDA. The full CDR3 protein is CTCSARQGDAEQFF.

In its sample, this clone was seen a few times. Gene names refer to mouse genes. The read finishes 4 residues shy of the CDR3 end, and the germline J gene is used to complete it. This chain links TRBV1 with TRBJ2-5; a weak D match, TRBD2 (6 bases). The V gene lost 3 bases and the J gene lost 3 bases, with 10 bases spanning the gap. Germline V gives CDR1 NSQYPW, CDR2 LRSPGD (reference sequence). The CDR3 is 14 residues long. CDR3 bases read: TGCACCTGCAGTGCCCGGGACTTTCAAGAC. Translation: CTCSARDFQD. The whole CDR3 sequence is CTCSARDFQDTQYF.

This clone showed up just a few times. The genes and germline here are from mouse. The observed sequence ends 4 residues before the CDR3 terminus, with the missing tail filled in from the germline J gene. V and J are TRBV17 and TRBJ2-2; 7 bases map to TRBD1. The CDR3 has 14 residues. V lost 6 bases to trimming and J lost 2 bases; unmatched junction nucleotides: 3. CDR1 MNHDT and CDR2 YYDKIL come from the germline V gene. CDR3 DNA, as far as it was read: TGTGCTAGCAGCGAGGGACAGAACACCGGG. Translation: CASSEGQNTG. The full CDR3 protein reads CASSEGQNTGQLYF.

This clone appeared a few times. Mouse gene names and germline throughout. The read ends 4 residues before the CDR3 terminus; that terminus is restored from the germline J gene. J is TRBJ1-2 and V is TRBV12-1; D remains unclear. CDR1 is SGHSN, CDR2 HYEKVE, per germline. The V gene lost 0 bases and the J gene lost 2 bases, with 6 bases spanning the gap. The CDR3 has 13 residues. The DNA read from the CDR3 is TGTGCCAGCTCTCTCGACATGAACTCC. Translating gives CASSLDMNS. The full CDR3 reads CASSLDMNSDYTF.

This clone was detected a few times. Genes and germline come from the mouse. The sequenced fragment ends 4 residues before the CDR3 boundary, so the rest is inferred from the germline J gene. The chain couples TRBV1 to TRBJ2-3; TRBD2 matches 10 bases. The CDR3 is made up of 16 amino acids. The germline V gene has CDR1 NSQYPW and CDR2 LRSPGD (reference sequence). Losses at the gene ends were 1 base for V and 2 bases for J; bases not matched to a gene: 3. CDR3 DNA, as far as it was read: TGCACCTGCAGTGCAGGACTGGGGGGTGCTGCAGAA. Translated, it gives CTCSAGLGGAAE. The whole CDR3 protein is CTCSAGLGGAAETLYF.

This clone was detected only a few times. Gene names are the mouse ones. Incomplete CDR3 DNA: TGTGCCAGCAGCCCTACAGGGGGCTCCAACGAA. Amino acids: CASSPTGGSNE. The complete CDR3 protein is CASSPTGGSNERLFF. The chain employs TRBV13-3 and TRBJ1-4; TRBD1 matches at 9 bases. The CDR3 end lies 4 residues beyond the end of the read and is filled in from the germline J gene. CDR1 is NNHDY, CDR2 SYVADS, per germline. V shed 5 bases, J shed 2 bases, and the junction held 4 bases outside the gene matches. The CDR3 is 15 amino acids.

A few counts support this clone. Genes here carry mouse names. The read gets to within 4 residues of the CDR3 end, and the germline J gene fills in the rest. The gene calls are TRBV13-3 and TRBJ2-5, with a tentative D call TRBD1 (6 bases). Germline CDR1 reads NNHDY; CDR2 reads SYVADS. This CDR3 contains 15 residues. Here the CDR3 reads CASSESSPGEDTQYF. The sequenced part of the CDR3 DNA is TGTGCCAGCAGTGAATCCTCCCCAGGGGAAGAC.

Details on this clone: Gene names and germline match the mouse. The read halts 4 residues ahead of the CDR3 end, with the missing end drawn from the germline J gene. This chain joins TRBV13-3 and TRBJ2-2; 9 bases fit TRBD2. Germline values: CDR1 NNHDY, CDR2 SYVADS. The CDR3 sequence is 15 residues long. Trimming removed 5 bases from V and 4 bases from J; junction bases left unmatched: 6. This chain's CDR3 is CASSPGLGFTGQLYF. Incomplete CDR3 DNA: TGTGCCAGCAGCCCGGGACTGGGTTTCACCGGG.

This clone has more than one count but fewer than ten. Gene names are mouse gene names. The read ends 4 residues before the CDR3 terminus; that terminus is restored from the germline J gene. The chain has TRBV13-2 and TRBJ2-3, with TRBD2 as a possible D gene (5 bases). The CDR3 length is 15 residues. V was shortened by 5 bases and J by 0 bases, with 13 bases between the two germline ends. CDR1 is NNHNN and CDR2 is SYGAGS in the germline V gene (reference sequence). The chain's CDR3 is CASGVLVSSAETLYF. CDR3 bases read: TGTGCCAGCGGGGTACTGGTCTCTAGTGCAGAA.

The sample holds a few counts of this clone. The gene names here belong to mouse. The read halts 4 residues ahead of the CDR3 end, with the missing end drawn from the germline J gene. V and J are TRBV16 and TRBJ2-4, with 10 bases lining up with TRBD1. CDR3 length: 16 residues. The V gene end was trimmed by 3 bases and the J gene end by 2 bases; junction bases not matched to a gene: 5. Looked up from germline, CDR1 is SGHSA and CDR2 is FRNQAP. The CDR3 region is CASSLGQGWSQNTLYF. CDR3 DNA, as far as it was read: TGTGCAAGCAGCTTGGGACAGGGGTGGTCTCAAAAC.

On this clone: The genes and germline here are from mouse. The DNA ends 4 residues before the CDR3 does, and the rest of the CDR3 is filled in from the germline J gene. The rearrangement uses TRBV13-2 and TRBJ2-7; TRBD2 aligns across 10 bases. Germline V gene sequence: CDR1 NNHNN, CDR2 SYGAGS (reference sequence). V dropped 3 bases and J dropped 2; count of bases not matched to a gene: 2. CDR3 length: 14 residues. CDR3 in amino acids: CASGVDWGAYEQYF. CDR3 DNA (partial): TGTGCCAGCGGTGTTGACTGGGGGGCCTAT.

This clone was seen a few times. Gene names follow the mouse nomenclature. The read ends 4 residues shy of where the CDR3 ends; the end is completed using the germline J gene. The rearrangement joins TRBV1 to TRBJ2-1; 9 nucleotides agree with TRBD1. The CDR3 contains 15 residues. Germline V CDR1 and CDR2: NSQYPW, LRSPGD (reference sequence). Incomplete CDR3 DNA: TGCACCTGCAGTGCAGAGGACAGGGGCGGTCCT. This codes for CTCSAEDRGGP. The complete CDR3 protein is CTCSAEDRGGPEQFF.

For this clone: Germline and genes: mouse. The CDR3 goes on 4 residues after the read ends, and that part is filled in from the germline J gene. The chain links TRBV13-3 to TRBJ2-5; TRBD2 matches 9 bases. The CDR3 consists of 14 residues. CDR1 and CDR2 from the germline V gene are NNHDY and SYVADS. CDR3 in amino acids: CASTWGGEKDTQYF. CDR3 DNA, as far as it was read: TGTGCCAGCACCTGGGGGGGGGAGAAAGAC.

This clone was seen at least ten times. Gene names denote mouse genes. The CDR3 end lies 4 residues beyond the end of the read and is filled in from the germline J gene. The V gene is TRBV1, the J gene TRBJ2-3, with 7 bases identical to TRBD1. The CDR3 length is 12 residues. Germline-derived CDR1 and CDR2 are NSQYPW and LRSPGD (reference sequence). CDR3 bases read: TGCACCTGCAGTGACAGGGGAGAA. It codes for CTCSDRGE. The entire CDR3 protein is CTCSDRGETLYF.

This clone has a handful of counts. Each gene name is a mouse one. Read coverage stops 4 residues before the CDR3 terminus; the germline J gene supplies the remainder. The V and J genes are TRBV13-3 and TRBJ2-3; 9 nucleotides align to TRBD1. The CDR3 has 16 residues. The ends lost 4 bases at V and 1 base at J; junction bases unmatched: 7. Germline CDR1 and CDR2: NNHDY and SYVADS. CDR3 sequence reads: CASSLGQGPGAETLYF. CDR3 bases read: TGTGCCAGCAGTCTGGGACAGGGTCCTGGTGCAGAA.

Only a few counts were recorded for this clone. Germline and genes: mouse. The DNA ends 4 residues before the CDR3 does, and the rest of the CDR3 is filled in from the germline J gene. The chain is built from TRBV13-3 and TRBJ1-4; 7 positions match TRBD1. Trimming took 3 bases from V and 4 from J; bases not matched to a gene: 3. The CDR3 runs 14 residues. Germline V CDR1 and CDR2: NNHDY, SYVADS. The covered CDR3 bases are TGTGCCAGCAGTGCGGGACAGCTCAACGAA. Encoded protein: CASSAGQLNE. The full CDR3 protein is CASSAGQLNERLFF.